This T cell receptor (beta chain) was profiled in a study of T cells in tumors after PD-1 blockade (dated by TCRdb to between 2017 and 2020). Study-wide context: Patients with prior checkpoint blockade, systemic immunosuppressant use, or recent radiotherapy or other anti-cancer therapy within 4 weeks were excluded. Paired single-cell RNA and TCR sequencing was performed on site-matched tumors from BCC or SCC patients before and after anti-PD-1 therapy. RECIST version 1.1 was used to assess clinical response. Some patients also continued taking vismodegib 150 mg daily during anti-PD-1 treatment. An average of roughly 26,000 TCR templates (range about 500-99,264) and 5,000 to 7,000 unique clonotypes was obtained for tumor samples, 15 to 25-fold deeper than single-cell TCR sequencing. Findings and caveats that apply to the study as a whole: The source of novel T cell clones was not identified and could include lymphoid organs or rare unexpanded clones within the tumor or its periphery. Clonal replacement was seen only when comparing pre- and post-treatment samples and not when comparing two pre-treatment samples, which argues against artifacts from biopsy timing or location. Most exhausted CD8+ clones that expanded after therapy were novel clonotypes not detected before treatment, suggesting clonal replacement instead of reinvigoration of pre-existing clones. Among expanded exhausted clones in squamous cell carcinoma, about 50% were novel, compared with almost 30% of the other expanded CD8+ clones. Around 40% of tumor TCR clonotypes were found in blood, and some novel exhausted tumor clones appeared in pre-treatment blood, suggesting peripheral recruitment.

Deep TCRbeta sequencing was performed with the immunoSEQ platform. In the source study's methods: For further analysis, only productive rearrangements were exported from the immunoSEQ Analyzer. A two-sided binomial test at Bonferroni-corrected P below 0.01 was used to call clones with significant expansion or contraction between timepoints. T cell phenotypes were assigned to bulk TCRbeta clonotypes by matching the clonotypes to single-cell RNA+TCR-seq clones with the same TCRbeta sequence. Clone enrichment in tumor was calculated as tumor frequency divided by PBMC frequency from bulk TCR sequencing. TCRs were sorted with GLIPH into specificity groups, meaning clusters of distinct TCRs that share CDR3 motifs and likely recognize common antigens. TCRdb obtained this table from immuneACCESS and retained in-frame rearrangements with V and J assigned. These tables miss some clones; where compared with another copy, unresolved V genes account for less than half of the shortfall, and the remainder is unexplained. V, J and clone size derive from that table, while D and trimming were established from the DNA sequence. The sample has 12,000 to 15,000 clones on record, roughly two thirds of them singletons. The top ten clones comprise 25% to 35% of the sample.

As regards this clone: Its specific antigen is unknown. Base qualities were left out, and no much larger clone turns up one base away.

The trim is 6 bases for V and 7 bases for J, with a gap of 18 bases between the germline ends. CDR1 and CDR2 are drawn from the germline V gene: SGHTA, FQGNSA. From cysteine to phenylalanine, the CDR3 is 15 amino acids long. The CDR3 DNA has 45 bases and is translated from base 1. The sample's time point label, in plain terms: after anti-PD-1 therapy. Tumor biopsies were site-matched, taken from the same primary tumor before and after PD-1 blockade. Pembrolizumab 200 mg every 3 weeks or cemiplimab 350 mg every 2 weeks was administered to patients. On average, post-treatment squamous cell carcinoma samples were collected 31 days after treatment began, which captured early T cell dynamics. For bulk TCRbeta sequencing, genomic DNA was extracted from tumor biopsies or peripheral blood, and input amounts ranged from 616 ng to 6,004 ng. To detect rare clonotypes with greater sensitivity than single-cell TCR sequencing, bulk TCRbeta sequencing was done on the leftover biopsy material. Every patient had histologically proven advanced or metastatic basal or squamous cell carcinoma and was a poor candidate for surgical resection. The squamous cell carcinoma cohort included a handful of patients who had serial tumor biopsies taken during anti-PD-1 treatment. Fresh biopsies came from the site of the primary tumor, and part of the tissue was kept in RNAlater for exome and bulk TCR sequencing.

The clonotype originates from a human donor with cutaneous squamous cell carcinoma. This specimen consisted of tumor tissue, obtained after anti-PD-1 treatment. The chain was built from TRBV7-2 and TRBJ2-2; the D gene cannot be resolved beyond TRBD1 or TRBD2, each matching 5 bases. The nucleotide sequence is given as TGTGCCAGCAGGAACCGGGACGTACAACGCGGGGAGCTGTTTTTT. This yields the protein CASRNRDVQRGELFF.